This TCR beta chain was recovered during a study of neurological immune-mediated disorders. This clonotype was counted ten times or more. Antigen: not known. Synthesis of cDNA was performed by 5'RACE using 10-nucleotide random UMIs. TCRdb independently ran MiXCR on the 5' RACE reads; one entry per CDR3 protein. The table lists approximately 86,000 distinct CDR3 sequences, 2% to 3% of them singletons. Whole-study results and caveats: The greatest TCR clonal expansion appeared in HTLV-1-associated myelopathy and the smallest, falling below healthy controls, in multiple sclerosis. The multiple sclerosis repertoire cluster showed no association with any clinical or MRI feature. The authors stated that larger cohorts are needed.

Germline-derived CDR1 and CDR2 are SGHAT and FQNNGV. Trimming shortened V by 5 bases and J by 7 bases, and 11 bases separated the two germline ends. CDR3 length: 13 residues. The origin of this receptor is a woman aged 30 to 39 with multiple sclerosis. The sample consisted of PBMCs. The chain links TRBV11-2 to TRBJ2-2; D ambiguous. DNA for the CDR3: TGTGCCAGCAGCCACGGATCGGTCGGGGAGCTGTTTTTT. Protein sequence: CASSHGSVGELFF.